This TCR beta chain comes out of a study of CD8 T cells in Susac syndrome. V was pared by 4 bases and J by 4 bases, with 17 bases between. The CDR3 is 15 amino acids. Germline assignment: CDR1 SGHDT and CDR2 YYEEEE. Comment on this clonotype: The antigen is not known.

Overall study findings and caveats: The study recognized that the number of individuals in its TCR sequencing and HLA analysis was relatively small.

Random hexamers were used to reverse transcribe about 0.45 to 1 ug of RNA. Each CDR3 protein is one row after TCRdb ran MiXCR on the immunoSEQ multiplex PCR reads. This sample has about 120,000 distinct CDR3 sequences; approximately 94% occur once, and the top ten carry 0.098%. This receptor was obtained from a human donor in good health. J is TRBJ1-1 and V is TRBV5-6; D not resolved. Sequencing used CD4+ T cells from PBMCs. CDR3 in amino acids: CASSPLTEWGTEAFF. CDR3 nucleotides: TGTGCCAGCAGCCCCCTGACGGAGTGGGGCACTGAAGCTTTCTTT.